A single sample is the source of the 15 T cell receptor beta chains below, sequenced in a study of T cells in Graves' hyperthyroidism and ophthalmopathy. RNA transcripts yielded amplified TCR beta CDR3 regions. HTBI primers were used for first-round RT-PCR of the TCR CDR3. TCRdb re-called the multiplex PCR reads through MiXCR, storing one row per CDR3 protein. In the table there are roughly 250,000 distinct CDR3 sequences, approximately 14% of which are singletons. The sequenced sample was blood. The receptors originated from a woman aged 40 to 55 with Graves' hyperthyroidism that later progressed to Graves' ophthalmopathy.

This clonotype was seen at least ten times. DNA of the CDR3: TGTGCCAGCAGAAGCGGGAGGGCCGGCCAGCGAGAGACCCAGTACTTC. Translation: CASRSGRAGQRETQYF. V is TRBV28 and J is TRBJ2-5; 10 bases are a match to TRBD2. The CDR3 is 16 amino acids. Germline trimming cut 6 bases from V and 4 bases from J; bases unmatched to any gene: 11. The germline CDR1 and CDR2 sequences are MDHEN and SYDVKM. Full variable domain (remainder filled in from reference TRBV28 and TRBJ2-5): DVKVTQSSRYLVKRTGEKVFLECVQDMDHENMFWYRQDPGLGLRLIYFSYDVKMKEKGDIPEGYSVSREKKERFSLILESASTNQTSMYLCASRSGRAGQRETQYFGPGTRLLVL.

This clonotype has at least ten counts. J is TRBJ2-7 and V is TRBV3-1; 8 bases are shared with TRBD2. The germline V gene has CDR1 LGHDT and CDR2 YNNKEL (reference sequence). Germline trimming cut 0 bases from V and 4 bases from J; bases unmatched to any gene: 8. CDR3 size: 16 residues. The CDR3 here is CASSQDPRGGFYEQYF. Here the CDR3 DNA reads TGTGCCAGCAGCCAAGATCCACGGGGGGGATTTTACGAGCAGTACTTC.

This clonotype has only a few counts. The chain employs TRBV11-1 and TRBJ2-3; 16 nucleotides line up with TRBD2. J lost 3 bases, V lost 5 bases, and 11 bases had no gene match. Germline lookup yields CDR1 SGHAT and CDR2 FQDESV (reference sequence). The CDR3 totals 19 residues. CDR3: CASSPGTSGRAGRTDTQYF. The CDR3 nucleotides are TGTGCCAGCAGCCCCGGGACTAGCGGGAGGGCGGGGAGGACAGATACGCAGTATTTT.

Ten or more counts support this clonotype. The rearrangement links TRBV20-1 to TRBJ2-5; 8 nucleotides agree with TRBD2. With 0 bases clipped from V and 5 bases from J, the junction kept 20 bases outside the gene matches. The CDR3 contains 19 residues. Per the germline V gene, CDR1 is DFQATT and CDR2 is SNEGSKA (reference sequence). For the CDR3, the DNA is TGCAGTGCTAGAGATTGGGCCGGGACTAGTGGCCGAGGAATCGAGACCCAGTACTTC. Translation gives CSARDWAGTSGRGIETQYF.

This clonotype occurred many times. V gene TRBV27 combines with J gene TRBJ1-6; possible D gene TRBD1, 5 bases. This CDR3 is 15 amino acids long. The V and J ends lost 6 bases and 4 bases respectively, with 13 bases between them. CDR1 MNHEY and CDR2 SMNVEV come from the germline V gene (reference sequence). The DNA for the CDR3 is TGTGCCAGCAGGGGAGGGACGGGTTATAATTCACCCCTCCACTTT. Translating it yields CASRGGTGYNSPLHF.

In this sample, this clonotype turned up many times. V is TRBV12-3 or TRBV12-4 and J is TRBJ1-6; D uncertain. The CDR3 is made up of 16 amino acids. Between the trimmed V and J ends, which lost 1 base and 1 base, there was a span of 8 bases. The CDR3 bases are TGTGCCAGCAGTTTAGGGGATGTTTCCTATAATTCACCCCTCCACTTT. It yields the protein CASSLGDVSYNSPLHF.

This clonotype showed up just a few times. The chain is built from TRBV6-6 and TRBJ2-7, with D tentatively TRBD1 or TRBD2 (5 bases each). The CDR3 sequence is 14 residues long. Trimming took off 2 bases at V and 2 bases at J, with 10 bases between the two ends. Germline values: CDR1 MNHNY, CDR2 SVGAGI (reference sequence). The CDR3 region is CASSYVQGPYEQYF. The CDR3 DNA follows: TGTGCCAGCAGTTACGTCCAGGGACCCTACGAGCAGTACTTC.

This sequence joins TRBV2 and TRBJ2-7; TRBD2 matches at 11 bases. The CDR3 runs 14 residues. The V and J ends lost 7 bases and 4 bases, in that order; junction bases with no gene match: 6. Germline loops: CDR1 SNHLY, CDR2 FYNNEI. The CDR3 reads CASNPGTSGYEQYF. CDR3 in DNA: TGTGCCAGCAACCCCGGGACTAGCGGATACGAGCAGTACTTC.

This clonotype has more than one count but fewer than ten. This chain connects TRBV28 to TRBJ2-1; 9 bases match TRBD2. Germline V gene lookup returns CDR1 MDHEN and CDR2 SYDVKM. The trim removed 7 bases at V and 5 bases at J, leaving 9 bases unmatched. There are 15 residues in the CDR3. For the CDR3, the DNA is TGTGCCAGCATCCTAAGCGGGGGGACCGACAATGAGCAGTTCTTC. Its translation is CASILSGGTDNEQFF. The full variable domain, in which reference TRBV28 and TRBJ2-1 provide the parts outside the CDR3, is DVKVTQSSRYLVKRTGEKVFLECVQDMDHENMFWYRQDPGLGLRLIYFSYDVKMKEKGDIPEGYSVSREKKERFSLILESASTNQTSMYLCASILSGGTDNEQFFGPGTRLTVL.

This clonotype has just a few counts. The chain joins TRBV9 to TRBJ2-1; D uncertain. The CDR3 sequence is 14 residues long. From germline, CDR1 is SGDLS and CDR2 YYNGEE. V was pared by 0 bases and J by 4 bases, with 8 bases between. The CDR3 reads CASSVAADYNEQFF. The CDR3 coding sequence is TGTGCCAGCAGCGTAGCGGCTGATTACAATGAGCAGTTCTTC.

The chain links TRBV12-3 or TRBV12-4 to TRBJ1-6; TRBD1 agrees at 9 bases. J lost 10 bases, V lost 5 bases, and 9 bases had no gene match. There are 15 residues in the CDR3. CDR3 nucleotides: TGTGCCAGCAGTCCACAAGGGACAGGGAGATCACCCCTCCACTTT. It codes for CASSPQGTGRSPLHF.

This clonotype occurred many times. The rearrangement uses TRBV5-1 and TRBJ2-1; 7 bases are shared with TRBD2. The trim removed 4 bases at V and 4 bases at J, leaving 8 bases unmatched. This CDR3 has 15 amino acids. Looked up from germline, CDR1 is SGHRS and CDR2 is YFSETQ. CDR3 in DNA: TGCGCCAGCAGCAGAGCTAGCGGAGGTTACAATGAGCAGTTCTTC. Translation gives CASSRASGGYNEQFF.

This clonotype was seen repeatedly, ten times or more. This sequence joins TRBV6-5 and TRBJ1-1, with 8 positions matching TRBD1. V lost 0 bases, J lost 0 bases, and 9 bases stayed unmatched. Germline V gene sequence: CDR1 MNHEY, CDR2 SVGAGI. The CDR3 extends over 18 amino acids. CDR3 amino acids: CASSYSSDRGTMNTEAFF. CDR3 nucleotides: TGTGCCAGCAGTTACTCATCAGACAGGGGAACCATGAACACTGAAGCTTTCTTT.

At least ten counts were recorded for this clonotype. The chain is built from TRBV6-1 and TRBJ2-3; D remains unclear. The V end lost 6 bases, the J end lost 6 bases, and 19 bases lay between the germline ends. CDR3 length equals 15 residues. The germline V gene has CDR1 MNHNS and CDR2 SASEGT. CDR3 sequence: CASSRVNWASDTQYF. Here the CDR3 DNA reads TGTGCCAGCAGCCGCGTTAATTGGGCCTCCGATACGCAGTATTTT.

This clonotype was counted at least ten times. The rearrangement links TRBV10-2 to TRBJ2-7; 11 positions match TRBD2. V was clipped by 6 bases and J by 1 base; unmatched bases: 2. Germline CDR1 reads WSHSY; CDR2 reads SAAADI. The CDR3 is made up of 14 amino acids. The CDR3 DNA sequence: TGCGCCAGCAGGGGGACTAGCGGATCCTACGAGCAGTACTTC. Protein sequence: CASRGTSGSYEQYF.